The 15 T cell receptor beta chains listed next were all sequenced from one sample in a study of T-cell reconstitution after alpha-beta-depleted transplantation in children. As it was prepared, the TCRbeta library received unique molecular identifiers. In TCRdb, the PCR reads were re-called with MiXCR into one record per CDR3 protein. The data contain around 960,000 distinct CDR3 sequences, about 29% of them singletons. The source was PBMCs, mostly from graft donor cells, collected 360 days after TCRalphabeta/CD19-depleted stem cell transplant. The receptor set was obtained from a boy under two years old who had a stem cell transplant for SCID, so the T cells may come from the graft donor.

This clonotype came up a few times. V gene TRBV4-3 combines with J gene TRBJ2-7, with 7 bases matching TRBD2. J was trimmed by 4 bases and V by 1 base; bases with no gene match: 7. The CDR3 is 15 amino acids. From germline, CDR1 is LGHNA and CDR2 YSLEER. The chain's CDR3 is CASSQGHGGYYEQYF. CDR3 sequence (DNA): TGCGCCAGCAGCCAAGGTCACGGGGGGTATTACGAGCAGTACTTC.

This clonotype was found a few times. CDR3 residues: CASSYSWRGSTDTQYF. The DNA for the CDR3 is TGTGCCAGCAGTTACTCATGGCGGGGGAGCACAGATACGCAGTATTTT. J is TRBJ2-3 and V is TRBV6-5, with 7 nucleotides matching TRBD2. Germline V CDR1 and CDR2: MNHEY, SVGAGI. CDR3 length: 16 amino acids. The trim removed 0 bases at V and 0 bases at J, leaving 3 bases unmatched.

This clonotype was detected once. The V and J genes are TRBV10-3 and TRBJ2-6; D not resolved. This CDR3 has 16 residues. Germline V gives CDR1 ENHRY, CDR2 SYGVKD. V was trimmed by 3 bases and J by 4 bases, leaving 13 bases between them. The CDR3 nucleotides read TGTGCCATCAGTGAAGGGAACATTAGGGGGGCCAACGTCCTGACTTTC. This codes for CAISEGNIRGANVLTF.

V is TRBV12-3 or TRBV12-4 and J is TRBJ1-3, with 7 nucleotides matching TRBD1. V was clipped by 3 bases and J by 7 bases; unmatched bases: 9. This CDR3 region has 15 residues. This CDR3 reads CASSFAGTESNTIYF. The CDR3 DNA reads TGTGCCAGCAGTTTCGCCGGGACAGAGAGTAACACCATATATTTT.

V usage is TRBV3-1 and J usage is TRBJ1-1; D unclear. The CDR3 loop spans 14 amino acids. The germline V gene has CDR1 LGHDT and CDR2 YNNKEL (reference sequence). Deletions cut 4 bases from V and 9 bases from J, with 18 bases between. The CDR3 here is CASSPSLLGGQAFF. The CDR3 DNA is TGTGCCAGCAGCCCGTCTCTTCTAGGAGGGCAAGCTTTCTTT.

This clonotype was detected only a few times. The V and J genes are TRBV15 and TRBJ2-7; no reliable D call. This CDR3 is built from 14 residues. V was trimmed by 7 bases and J by 0 bases, leaving 13 bases between them. The germline CDR1 and CDR2 sequences are LNHNV and YYDKDF (reference sequence). This chain's CDR3 is CATKPTLASYEQYF. In DNA form, the CDR3 reads TGTGCCACCAAACCGACACTCGCCTCCTACGAGCAGTACTTC.

This clonotype has more than one count but fewer than ten. This chain uses TRBV20-1 with TRBJ2-5; possibly TRBD1 or TRBD2 for D (5 bases each). Germline V gene data show CDR1 as DFQATT and CDR2 as SNEGSKA (reference sequence). This CDR3 region has 15 residues. Trimming shortened V by 5 bases and J by 3 bases, and 19 bases separated the two germline ends. The DNA for the CDR3 is TGCAGTGCTGTGACCCGGGACGGGTGGGAAGAGACCCAGTACTTC. Its protein product is CSAVTRDGWEETQYF.

This clonotype occurred a few times. This chain links TRBV29-1 with TRBJ2-7, with unresolved D. The V gene's germline CDR1 is SQVTM and CDR2 ANQGSEA. V lost 6 bases to trimming and J lost 3 bases, with 9 bases between them. CDR3 length: 11 residues. CDR3 nucleotides: TGCAGCGTAGTCTTGGGCTACGAGCAGTACTTC. Protein product: CSVVLGYEQYF.

The chain carries TRBV12-3 or TRBV12-4 and TRBJ2-5; a possible D gene is TRBD1 (5 bases). This CDR3 has 15 residues. V gave up 3 bases and J gave up 1 base, with 12 bases separating them. This CDR3 reads CASSFRAGPQETQYF. The DNA of the CDR3 is TGTGCCAGCAGTTTTCGGGCAGGGCCCCAAGAGACCCAGTACTTC.

The chain couples TRBV7-3 to TRBJ2-5; D unresolved. This CDR3 is built from 13 residues. V was trimmed by 2 bases and J by 3 bases, leaving 7 bases between them. CDR1 is SGHTA, CDR2 FQGTGA, per germline. CDR3 sequence: CASSLCLEETQYF. The CDR3 DNA is TGTGCCAGCAGCTTATGCCTTGAAGAGACCCAGTACTTC.

Many counts were recorded for this clonotype. The chain carries TRBV15 and TRBJ2-7; no reliable D call. V lost 1 base to trimming and J lost 1 base, with 8 bases between them. Germline values: CDR1 LNHNV, CDR2 YYDKDF (reference sequence). This CDR3 spans 14 amino acids. For the CDR3, the DNA is TGTGCCACCAGCAGAGTTGCACCTTCCTACGAGCAGTACTTC. This translates into CATSRVAPSYEQYF.

This clonotype was seen a handful of times. The V and J genes are TRBV20-1 and TRBJ2-1; 9 bases map to TRBD2. Trimming cost V 1 base and J 3 bases; bases outside gene matches: 10. The CDR3 is made up of 17 amino acids. Germline assignment: CDR1 DFQATT and CDR2 SNEGSKA (reference sequence). The CDR3 region is CSARGSSTSGFYNEQFF. CDR3 sequence (DNA): TGCAGTGCTAGAGGATCTTCGACTAGCGGCTTCTACAATGAGCAGTTCTTC.

CDR3 in DNA: TGTGCCAGCAGTTTCCGGCCGACGGCAGATACGCAGTATTTT. The encoded protein is CASSFRPTADTQYF. The V gene is TRBV12-3 or TRBV12-4, the J gene TRBJ2-3; no clear D. Trimming removed 3 bases from V and 4 bases from J, with 11 bases in between. The CDR3 has 14 residues.

This clonotype came up a few times. This rearrangement joins TRBV4-2 to TRBJ2-5; 9 bases are a match to TRBD2. There are 15 residues in the CDR3. Germline V gene lookup returns CDR1 LGHNA and CDR2 YNFKEQ. The V gene end was trimmed by 3 bases and the J gene end by 4 bases; junction bases not matched to a gene: 6. DNA for the CDR3: TGTGCCAGCAGCCACGAAGCGGGGGGATTAGAGACCCAGTACTTC. It is translated as CASSHEAGGLETQYF.

This clonotype was counted a few times. The CDR3 reads CASSMTVSYEQYF. The DNA of the CDR3 is TGTGCCAGCAGTATGACAGTCTCCTACGAGCAGTACTTC. The J gene is TRBJ2-7, the V gene TRBV2, with D perhaps TRBD1 (5 bases). The V end was cut by 5 bases, the J end by 0 bases, with 8 bases between. The CDR3 is 13 amino acids. The germline gives CDR1 SNHLY, CDR2 FYNNEI.